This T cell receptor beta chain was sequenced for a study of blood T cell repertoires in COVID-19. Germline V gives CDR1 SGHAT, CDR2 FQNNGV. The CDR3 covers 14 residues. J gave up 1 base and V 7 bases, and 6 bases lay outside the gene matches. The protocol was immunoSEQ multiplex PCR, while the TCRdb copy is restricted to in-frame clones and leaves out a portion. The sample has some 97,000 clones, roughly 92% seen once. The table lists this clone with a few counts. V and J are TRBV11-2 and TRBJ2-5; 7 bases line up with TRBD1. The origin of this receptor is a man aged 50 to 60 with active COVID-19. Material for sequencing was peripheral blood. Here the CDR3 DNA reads TGTGCCAGCACGGACAGGCGACGCCAAGAGACCCAGTACTTC. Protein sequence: CASTDRRRQETQYF. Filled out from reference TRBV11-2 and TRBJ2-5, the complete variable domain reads EAGVAQSPRYKIIEKRQSVAFWCNPISGHATLYWYQQILGQGPKLLIQFQNNGVVDDSQLPKDRFSAERLKGVDSTLKIQPAKLEDSAVYLCASTDRRRQETQYFGPGTRLLVL.